This T cell receptor beta chain derives from a study of Ad26.COV2.S vaccination and SARS-CoV-2 variants. Overall study context: Donor was in the COV1001 Ad26.COV2.S trial arm. Dosing was one shot or two shots 56 days apart. Broader study findings: Recipients given vaccine exceeded placebo recipients in spike-specific TCR breadth.

The germline CDR1 and CDR2 sequences are MGHRA and YSYEKL. V lost 1 base to trimming and J lost 10 bases; unmatched junction nucleotides: 5. The CDR3 extends over 15 amino acids. On this clone: The target antigen is unknown.

Sequencing was performed with immunoSEQ multiplex PCR; in TCRdb, only in-frame clones are kept and a portion is missing. The sample shows around 300,000 clones, 86% of them seen only once. Indicated treatment: about 20 received Ad26.COV2.S at low or high dose, single or two shots; roughly 5 received placebo; per-sample allocation not given. Samples came from day 63 after the first vaccine or placebo injection. V and J are TRBV4-1 and TRBJ2-1; 12 nucleotides line up with TRBD2. Sequences were derived from peripheral blood, sampled in a trial of Ad26.COV2.S vaccine versus placebo. The origin of this receptor is a person between 18 and 59 years old who received the Ad26.COV2.S COVID-19 vaccine or a placebo. The CDR3 protein is CASSQGLAGVGEQFF. In DNA form, the CDR3 reads TGCGCCAGCAGCCAAGGACTAGCGGGAGTCGGGGAGCAGTTCTTC.